Sequencing of this TCR beta chain was carried out in a study of response to subunit inactivated influenza vaccine. Germline V gene data show CDR1 as SGHNT and CDR2 as YYREEE (reference sequence). The CDR3 runs 16 residues. The ends lost 2 bases at V and 6 bases at J; junction bases unmatched: 6. Via MiXCR, TCRdb re-called the RT-PCR reads, giving one row per CDR3 protein. The sample records about 650,000 distinct CDR3 sequences, 12% to 15% being singletons. The receptor comes from a man aged 50-60 years who received an inactivated influenza vaccine. The chain is built from TRBV5-4 and TRBJ1-6; 9 bases map to TRBD1. This specimen consisted of PBMCs from blood, obtained 14 to 15 days before vaccination. The CDR3 DNA reads as TGTGCCAGCAGCTTACCCACAGGGGGCAGTAATTCACCCCTCCACTTT. Its translation: CASSLPTGGSNSPLHF.